This T cell receptor (beta chain) was identified in a study of shared clonotypes between healthy human individuals (dated by TCRdb to 2020 to 2022). Background on the whole study: The cohort comprised a couple of women and a few men aged 18 to 49 years. Different laboratories and diverse techniques were used to prepare libraries and sequence TCR repertoires, to increase sequencing depth and limit assay-specific biases. Per donor, three plates each were used for CD4 naive and CD4 memory, two for CD8 naive, and one for CD8 memory. To estimate repertoire size and how much clonotypes are shared between individuals, the study performed deep sequencing of blood TCR repertoires from about five healthy adults. Per donor, leukapheresis produced somewhere between about 0.94 and 9.5 billion PBMCs. Here is what the overall study found, with its caveats: When a handful of donors were compared, the shared fraction of clonotypes was roughly 5% for naive CD4, about 4% for naive CD8, roughly 2.3% for memory CD4, and approximately 0.4% for memory CD8. Because the study included only a small number of donors, the genetic and exposure-history diversity represented was limited. Naive subsets generally had larger estimated clonotype richness than memory subsets did. Pairwise subsampling led to the expectation that sequencing depth would affect the degree of clonotype sharing among donors. Incomplete sequencing was indicated by rarefaction of sorted-subset datasets, despite the large sequencing depth. Only blood was sampled, and tissue TCR repertoires likely differ from those in blood. Compared with non-shared clonotypes, the clonotypes found in all four sorted-subset donors had higher generation probabilities.

Using the deep immunoSEQ assay, multiplex PCR amplified TCR CDR3 regions from genomic DNA. For each cell subset, the extracted genomic DNA was distributed evenly across all wells of several immunoSEQ 96-well plates, and each plate served as one replicate. Each replicate PCR for sorted subsets received around 200 ng genomic DNA, equal to around 32,000 T cell genomes. Purified libraries were quantified with a Qubit 3.0 fluorometer, sized on a Bioanalyzer 2100, and re-quantified with the KAPA Library Quantification kit. Each immunoSEQ 96-well plate was sequenced on its own single-read 150-cycle Illumina NextSeq 550 flow cell. In the paper's pipeline: Because the immunoSEQ output held only junctional sequences and lacked quality scores, the filtering could not match the filtering applied to full-length reads. Sequences were annotated with PyIR, a Python wrapper for IgBLAST v1.9, using IMGT germline references to assign V/J genes and CDR3. Reads with weak V/J assignments (E-value above 1e-6), missing CDR3, stop codons, out-of-frame junctions, or ambiguous translated residues were removed. V3J clonotypes were defined as sequences sharing the same inferred V gene, J gene, and CDR3 amino acid sequence. Percentage overlap between repertoires was calculated by dividing the number of shared unique clonotypes by the size of the smaller repertoire. Richness of each repertoire was evaluated using RTK rarefaction, the Chao1 estimator, and Recon v2.1 estimates of unobserved clonotypes. For all TCRbeta clonotypes obtained by the gDNA method from several donors, generation probabilities were computed with OLGA. TCRdb provides this immuneACCESS table in a form limited to in-frame rearrangements. Some clones are lacking; in checked studies, under half of them reflect an unresolved V gene, and why the rest are absent is not known. For V, J and clone size, that table is used; D and trimming come from the DNA. A total of approximately 2.3 million clones appear in this sample, just over 90% of them only once. Under 0.45% of the sample is held by the ten biggest clonotypes.

The CDR3 sequence holds 13 residues, the cysteine and phenylalanine included. The entry retains the CDR3 DNA only, 39 bases that are in frame from base 1. The germline V gene (reference sequence) gives CDR1 as MNHNY and CDR2 as SVGAGI. Deletion took 6 bases off V and 6 bases off J, with a span of 14 bases between the germline ends. Healthy HIV-negative adults with no recently reported acute infections or vaccinations were included as donors. Every donor was a Caucasian adult residing in Nashville, Tennessee, USA. CD4+ T cells were enriched by magnetic negative selection, after which naive cells were positively selected on CD45RA and the negative fraction was taken as the memory subset. Blood was collected by leukapheresis, and PBMCs were isolated by Ficoll-Histopaque density gradient centrifugation and then cryopreserved in liquid nitrogen vapor phase. Purity and quantity of every magnetically sorted T cell population were checked by analytical flow cytometry. Genomic DNA was isolated from each sorted fraction and quantified by UV absorbance on a Nanodrop 2000c.

For this clone: Its binding antigen is unknown. No clone much larger than this one lies a single base away; base qualities are absent.

This TCR came from a man aged 18-30 years in good health. Some clones in this sample may be carry-over from other donors' samples. Sequenced sample: naive CD4+ T cells from PBMCs. The cell subset or site label, read with the paper, signifies: CD45RA+ positively selected. The sequence joins TRBV6-6 to TRBJ1-2; TRBD1 is perhaps the D gene, given 6 matching bases. In nucleotide form, the sequence is TGTGCCAGCAGGATCCAGGGGCAAGATGGCTACACCTTC. Translation gives CASRIQGQDGYTF.